The present T cell receptor beta chain was sequenced within a study of blood T cell repertoires in COVID-19. On the study more broadly: Acute and convalescent COVID-19 specimens originated in the United States, Italy and Spain. PBMCs, B-cell-depleted T cells, or T cells were the source of the cDNA or gDNA that made up the material.

This clone is a singleton in its sample. Germline lookup yields CDR1 GTSNPN and CDR2 SVGIG (reference sequence). The CDR3 loop spans 8 amino acids. Trimming took 8 bases from V and 8 from J, leaving 6 bases between them. The table came from immunoSEQ multiplex PCR; TCRdb's copy has only in-frame clones and leaves some out. The sample carries fewer than 200,000 clones, about four fifths recorded once. This clonotype was obtained from a man between 35 and 55 years old who had recovered from COVID-19. The chain is built from TRBV30 and TRBJ1-2; unclear D gene. Material for sequencing was peripheral blood. The CDR3 DNA follows: TGTGCCGGCGGAGGCTACACCTTC. Protein product: CAGGGYTF.